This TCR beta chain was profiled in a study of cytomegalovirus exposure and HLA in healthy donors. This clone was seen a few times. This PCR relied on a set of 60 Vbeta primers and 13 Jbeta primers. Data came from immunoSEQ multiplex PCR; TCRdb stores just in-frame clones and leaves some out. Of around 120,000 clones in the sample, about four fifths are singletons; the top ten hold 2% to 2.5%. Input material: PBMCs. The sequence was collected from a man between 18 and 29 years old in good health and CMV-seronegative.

CDR3 sequence (DNA): TGCGCCAGCAGCCAAGACCCTTACACTGAAGCTTTCTTT. This encodes CASSQDPYTEAFF. The J gene is TRBJ1-1, the V gene TRBV4-1; D is undetermined. V lost 0 bases and J 3 bases, leaving 5 bases between the germline ends. The CDR3 has 13 residues. Germline CDR1 MGHRA, CDR2 YSYEKL.